This T cell receptor beta chain was sequenced in a study of blood T cell dynamics during melanoma immunotherapy. Remarks on this clone: Its antigen is undetermined.

Findings of the study overall: The study could not tell melanoma-specific clones from general immune activation. Immune-effector CD8+ cells best matched cell-free DNA CDR3 sequences and were most clonal.

The method was immunoSEQ multiplex PCR; TCRdb's version includes in-frame clones alone and lacks a portion of them. Among 3,000 to 4,500 clones, about 96% were seen once, and the ten largest hold about 0.5%. The ends were cut back, 8 bases at V and 1 base at J, with 7 bases in the middle. The CDR3 is 12 amino acids. The germline gives CDR1 SGHTA, CDR2 FQGNSA. Time point described: week 3, after first cycle of checkpoint inhibitor. The sequencing used effector memory CD8+ T cells from blood, collected from a patient treated with checkpoint blockade. This chain uses TRBV7-2 with TRBJ2-3; D remains ambiguous. This receptor was identified in a human donor with melanoma. CDR3 coding DNA: TGTGCCAGCCAAAGGGGCACAGATACGCAGTATTTT. Its translation is CASQRGTDTQYF.